The clone carrying this T cell receptor (beta chain) was seen a single time. Germline V gene data show CDR1 as SGHNT and CDR2 as YENEEA. The CDR3 consists of 15 residues. V trimming: 1 base; J trimming: 6 bases; junction bases outside the gene matches: 3. The record originates from a study of blood T cell repertoires in COVID-19. Sequenced by immunoSEQ multiplex PCR; TCRdb stores in-frame clones only, minus some. The sample records approximately 240,000 clones, over 75% being singletons. The rearrangement joins TRBV11-3 to TRBJ1-6; 7 bases line up with TRBD1. The specimen sequenced was PBMCs or T cells enriched from blood (not recorded which). This clonotype originated in a woman younger than 30 in a cohort exposed to, infected with or recovered from COVID-19 (not recorded which). In DNA, the CDR3 is TGTGCCAGCAGCTTAGCCCCAGGGGGTAATTCACCCCTCCACTTT. This gives the protein CASSLAPGGNSPLHF.